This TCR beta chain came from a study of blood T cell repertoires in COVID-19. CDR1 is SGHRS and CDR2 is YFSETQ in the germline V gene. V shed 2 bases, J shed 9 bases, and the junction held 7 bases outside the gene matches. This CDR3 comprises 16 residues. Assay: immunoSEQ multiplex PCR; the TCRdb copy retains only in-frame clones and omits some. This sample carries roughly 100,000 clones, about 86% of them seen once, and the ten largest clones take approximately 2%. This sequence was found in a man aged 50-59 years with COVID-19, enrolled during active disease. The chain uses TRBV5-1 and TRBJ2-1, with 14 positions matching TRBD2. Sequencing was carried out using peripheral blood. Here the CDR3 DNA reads TGCGCCAGCAGCTTAGAGCCGGGACTAGCGGGGGCTGAGCAGTTCTTC. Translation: CASSLEPGLAGAEQFF.